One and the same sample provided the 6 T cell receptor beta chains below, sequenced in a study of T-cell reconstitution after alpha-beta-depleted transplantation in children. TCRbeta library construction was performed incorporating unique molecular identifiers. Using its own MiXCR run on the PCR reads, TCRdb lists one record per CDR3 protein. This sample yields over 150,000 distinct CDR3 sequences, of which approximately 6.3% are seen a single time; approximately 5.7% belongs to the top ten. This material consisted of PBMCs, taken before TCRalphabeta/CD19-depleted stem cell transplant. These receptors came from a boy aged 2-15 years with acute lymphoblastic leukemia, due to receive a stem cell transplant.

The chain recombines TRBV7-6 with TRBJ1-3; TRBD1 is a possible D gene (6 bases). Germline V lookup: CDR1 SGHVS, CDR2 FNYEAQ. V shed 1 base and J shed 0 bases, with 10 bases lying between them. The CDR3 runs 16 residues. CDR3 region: CASSLGGRSSGNTIYF. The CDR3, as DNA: TGTGCCAGCAGCTTAGGGGGGCGATCCTCTGGAAACACCATATATTTT.

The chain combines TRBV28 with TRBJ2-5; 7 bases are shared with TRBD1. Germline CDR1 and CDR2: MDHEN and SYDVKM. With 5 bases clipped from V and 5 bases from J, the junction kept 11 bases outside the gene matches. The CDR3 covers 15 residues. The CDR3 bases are TGTGCCAGCAGTCCAATACAGGGGCTTTCGGAGACCCAGTACTTC. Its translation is CASSPIQGLSETQYF. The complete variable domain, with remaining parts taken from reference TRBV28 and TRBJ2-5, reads DVKVTQSSRYLVKRTGEKVFLECVQDMDHENMFWYRQDPGLGLRLIYFSYDVKMKEKGDIPEGYSVSREKKERFSLILESASTNQTSMYLCASSPIQGLSETQYFGPGTRLLVL.

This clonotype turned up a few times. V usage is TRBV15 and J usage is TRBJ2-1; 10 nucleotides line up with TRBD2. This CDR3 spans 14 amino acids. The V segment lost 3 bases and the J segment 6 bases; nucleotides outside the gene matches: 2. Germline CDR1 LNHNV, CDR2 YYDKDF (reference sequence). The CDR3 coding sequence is TGTGCCACCAGCAGCCCTAGCGGGAGCAATGAGCAGTTCTTC. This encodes CATSSPSGSNEQFF.

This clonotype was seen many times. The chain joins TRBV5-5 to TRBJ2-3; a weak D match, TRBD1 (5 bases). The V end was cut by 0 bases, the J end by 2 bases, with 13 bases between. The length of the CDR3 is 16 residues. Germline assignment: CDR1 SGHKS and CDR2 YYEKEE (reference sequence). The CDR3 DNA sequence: TGTGCCAGCAGCTTGGGGGGCAGGACCTACACAGATACGCAGTATTTT. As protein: CASSLGGRTYTDTQYF.

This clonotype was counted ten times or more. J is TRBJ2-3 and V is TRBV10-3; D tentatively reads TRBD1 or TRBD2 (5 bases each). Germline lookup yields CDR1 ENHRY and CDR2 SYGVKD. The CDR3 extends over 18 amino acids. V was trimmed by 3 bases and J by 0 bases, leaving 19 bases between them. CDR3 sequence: CAISDPRRDQLSTDTQYF. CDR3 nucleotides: TGTGCCATCAGTGACCCTCGACGGGACCAACTAAGCACAGATACGCAGTATTTT.

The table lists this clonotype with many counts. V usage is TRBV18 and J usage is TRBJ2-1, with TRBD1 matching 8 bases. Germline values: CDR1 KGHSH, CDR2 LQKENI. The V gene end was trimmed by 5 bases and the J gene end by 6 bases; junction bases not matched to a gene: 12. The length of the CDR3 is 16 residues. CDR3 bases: TGTGCCAGCTCATCACTCGGGACAGGAGTTCTCAATGAGCAGTTCTTC. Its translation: CASSSLGTGVLNEQFF.